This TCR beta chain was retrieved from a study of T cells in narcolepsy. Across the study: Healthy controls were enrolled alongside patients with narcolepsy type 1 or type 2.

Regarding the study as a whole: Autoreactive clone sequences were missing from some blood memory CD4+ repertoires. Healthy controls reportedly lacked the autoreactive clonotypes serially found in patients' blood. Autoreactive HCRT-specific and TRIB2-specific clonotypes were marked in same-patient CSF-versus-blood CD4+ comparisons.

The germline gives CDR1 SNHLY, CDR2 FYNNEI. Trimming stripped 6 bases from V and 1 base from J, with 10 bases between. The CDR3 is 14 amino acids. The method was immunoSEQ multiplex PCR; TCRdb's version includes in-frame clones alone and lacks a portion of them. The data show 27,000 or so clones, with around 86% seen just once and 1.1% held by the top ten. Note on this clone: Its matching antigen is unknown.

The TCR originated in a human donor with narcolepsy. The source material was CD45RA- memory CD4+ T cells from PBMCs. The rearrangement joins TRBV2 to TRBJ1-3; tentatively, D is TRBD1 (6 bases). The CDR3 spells CASSSQGSGNTIYF. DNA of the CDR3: TGTGCCAGCAGCTCCCAGGGGTCTGGAAACACCATATATTTT. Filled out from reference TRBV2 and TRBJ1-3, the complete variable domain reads EPEVTQTPSHQVTQMGQEVILRCVPISNHLYFYWYRQILGQKVEFLVSFYNNEISEKSEIFDDQFSVERPDGSNFTLKIRSTKLEDSAMYFCASSSQGSGNTIYFGEGSWLTVV.